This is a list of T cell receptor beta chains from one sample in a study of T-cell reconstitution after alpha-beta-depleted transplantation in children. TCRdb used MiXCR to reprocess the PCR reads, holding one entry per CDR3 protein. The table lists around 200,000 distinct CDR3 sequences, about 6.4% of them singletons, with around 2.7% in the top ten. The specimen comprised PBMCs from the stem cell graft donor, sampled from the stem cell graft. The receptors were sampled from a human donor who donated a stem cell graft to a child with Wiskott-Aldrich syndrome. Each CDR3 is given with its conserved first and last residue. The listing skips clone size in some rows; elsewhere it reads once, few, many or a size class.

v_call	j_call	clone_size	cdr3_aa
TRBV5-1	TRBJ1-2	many	CASSLQGTYGYTF
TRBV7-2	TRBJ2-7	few	CASSGNRGRSSYEQYF
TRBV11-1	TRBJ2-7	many	CASSVGQGAGFGEQYF
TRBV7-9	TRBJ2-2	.	CASSLDIYTGELFF
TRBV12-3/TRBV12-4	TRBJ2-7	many	CASSLSTNSYEQYF
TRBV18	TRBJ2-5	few	CASSPQRKQTKETQYF
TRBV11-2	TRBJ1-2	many	CASSSAVLPF
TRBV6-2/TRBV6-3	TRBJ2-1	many	CASQGTSGSNEQFF
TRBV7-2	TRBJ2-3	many	CASSSASGMGTDTQYF
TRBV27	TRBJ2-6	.	CASSLSPGSSLSGANVLTF
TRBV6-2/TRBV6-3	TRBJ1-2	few	CASSDLGTTFGYTF
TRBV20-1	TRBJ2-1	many	CSASLAGGNEQFF
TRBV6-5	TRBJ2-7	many	CASQRLLGTGSYEQYF
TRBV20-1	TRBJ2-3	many	CSARDPGRGTDTQYF
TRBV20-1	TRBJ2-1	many	CSARPEPLRGEQFF
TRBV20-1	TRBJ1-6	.	CSALGQNNSPLHF
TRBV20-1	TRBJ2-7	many	CSASVIDPGNFYEQYF
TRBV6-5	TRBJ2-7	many	CASSYSGGVEQYF
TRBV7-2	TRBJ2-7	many	CASSLAGTGVSYEQYF
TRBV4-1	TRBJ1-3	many	CASSQDRGDFRSGNTIYF
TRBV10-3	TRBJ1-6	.	CAINNEGNNSPLHF
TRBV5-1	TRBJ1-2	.	CASSRQGPSYGYTF
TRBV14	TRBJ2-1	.	CASSQTRTSGIPRGYNEQFF
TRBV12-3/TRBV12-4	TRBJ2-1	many	CASRPSGTVANEQFF
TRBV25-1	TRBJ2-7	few	CASSEGRAGEQYF
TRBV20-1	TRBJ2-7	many	CSARGPGLEGEQYF
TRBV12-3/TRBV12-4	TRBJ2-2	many	CASSISGELFF
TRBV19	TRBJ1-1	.	CASSRVELYTEAFF
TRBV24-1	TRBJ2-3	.	CATSDPARVTDTQYF
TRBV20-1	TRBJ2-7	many	CSASWAGSDEQYF
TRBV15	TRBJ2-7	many	CATSRDARSTYEQYF
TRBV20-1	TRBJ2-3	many	CSGNDGSMSTDTQYF
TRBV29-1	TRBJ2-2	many	CSVGHGRGTGELFF
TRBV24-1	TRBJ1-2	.	CATSDRATGYTF
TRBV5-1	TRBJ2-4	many	CASSLSRTPNIQYF
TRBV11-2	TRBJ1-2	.	CASSFPGANYGYTF
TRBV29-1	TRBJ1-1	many	CSSIRTGGVNTEAFF
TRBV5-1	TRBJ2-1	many	CASSQRPGGYNEQFF
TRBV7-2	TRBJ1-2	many	CASSLAYGRVESYTF
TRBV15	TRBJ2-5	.	CATSRGDRETQYF
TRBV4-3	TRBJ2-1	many	CASSQLSAGLYNEQFF
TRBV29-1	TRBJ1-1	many	CSVEGGVNTEAFF
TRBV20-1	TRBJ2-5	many	CSGRKDQETQYF
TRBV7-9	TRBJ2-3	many	CASSLDPSTDTQYF
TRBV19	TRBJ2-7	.	CAISPGLAGREYF
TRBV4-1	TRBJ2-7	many	CASSRSGGTNSYEQYF
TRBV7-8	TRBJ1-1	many	CASSLGWTGMDTEAFF
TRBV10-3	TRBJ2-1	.	CAISETQGGNEQFF
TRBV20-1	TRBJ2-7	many	CSARGNGEGEQYF
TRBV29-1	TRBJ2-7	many	CSVPQLTGRGEQYF
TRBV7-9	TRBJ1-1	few	CASSPIDTEAFF
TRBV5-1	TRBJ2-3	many	CASSPRADTQYF
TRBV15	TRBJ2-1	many	CATSRDRGGLSYNEQFF
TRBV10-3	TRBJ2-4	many	CAISESGGELSIQYF
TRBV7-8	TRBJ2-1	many	CASSLGPYNEQFF
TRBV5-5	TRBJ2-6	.	CASSLEAGANVLTF
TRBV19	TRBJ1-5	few	CASSIQGVSSNQPQHF